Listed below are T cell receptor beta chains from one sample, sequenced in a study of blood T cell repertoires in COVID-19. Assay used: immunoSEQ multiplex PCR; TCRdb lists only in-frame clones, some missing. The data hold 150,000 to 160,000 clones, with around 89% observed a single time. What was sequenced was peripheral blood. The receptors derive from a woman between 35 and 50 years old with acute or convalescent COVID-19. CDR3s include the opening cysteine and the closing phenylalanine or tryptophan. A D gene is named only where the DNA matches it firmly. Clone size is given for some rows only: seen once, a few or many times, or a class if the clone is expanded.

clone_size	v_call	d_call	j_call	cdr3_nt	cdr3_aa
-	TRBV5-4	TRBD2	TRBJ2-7	TGTGCCAGCAGCTTGGTTCTCGGGACTAGGACCTACGAGCAGTACTTC	CASSLVLGTRTYEQYF
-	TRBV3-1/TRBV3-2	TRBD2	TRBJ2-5	TGTGCCAGCAGCCAAGGGGTCAGGGAGGGAGAGACCCAGTACTTC	CASSQGVREGETQYF
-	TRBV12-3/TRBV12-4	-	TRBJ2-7	TGTGCCAGCAGTTTCCCGACAGCCTACGAGCAGTACTTC	CASSFPTAYEQYF
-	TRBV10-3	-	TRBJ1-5	TGTGCCATCAGTGACTCACAGGGAAGTCAGCCCCAGCATTTT	CAISDSQGSQPQHF
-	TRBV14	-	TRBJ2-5	TGTGCCAGCAGCCAAGAAACGGCGTGGGACATTCTCGAGACCCAGTACTTC	CASSQETAWDILETQYF
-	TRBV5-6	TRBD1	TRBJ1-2	TGTGCCAGCAGCGCCCTAGACAGGGGCTATGGCTACACCTTC	CASSALDRGYGYTF
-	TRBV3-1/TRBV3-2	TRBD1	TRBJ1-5	TGTGCCAGCAGCCAACAGGGGGCTCAGCCCCAGCATTTT	CASSQQGAQPQHF
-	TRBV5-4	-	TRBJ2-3	TGTGCCAGCAGCTTGGGCCCACTAGCAACCACCGATACGCAGTATTTT	CASSLGPLATTDTQYF
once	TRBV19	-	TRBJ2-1	TGTGCCAGTAATAACGGGGGGCCCTACAATGAGCAGTTCTTC	CASNNGGPYNEQFF
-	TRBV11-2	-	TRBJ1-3	TGTGCCAGCAGCTTAAATCGGGGGGGCTACTCTGGAAACACCATATATTTT	CASSLNRGGYSGNTIYF
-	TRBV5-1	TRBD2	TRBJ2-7	TGCGCCAGCAGCTTGGATCCAGTGGGAGGGCCCGACGAGCAGTACTTC	CASSLDPVGGPDEQYF
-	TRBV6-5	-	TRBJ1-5	TGTGCCAGCAGTACAGGGTACAATCAGCCCCAGCATTTT	CASSTGYNQPQHF
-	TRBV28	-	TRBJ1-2	TGTGCCAGCAGTTTTGCGGGGGTTACTGGCTACACCTTC	CASSFAGVTGYTF
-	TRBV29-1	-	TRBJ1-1	TGCAGCGCCCTAGGGGTGAACACTGAAGCTTTCTTT	CSALGVNTEAFF
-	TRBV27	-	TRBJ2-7	TGTGCCAGCAGTTTGGCCGGGACTTACACCTACGAGCAGTACTTC	CASSLAGTYTYEQYF
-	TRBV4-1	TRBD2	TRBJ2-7	TGCGCCAGCAGCCATAGCCATAGCGGGAGTTACGACGAGCAGTACTTC	CASSHSHSGSYDEQYF
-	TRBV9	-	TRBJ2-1	TGTGCCAGCAGCACAGTACCCGGGACAACCAATGAGCAGTTCTTC	CASSTVPGTTNEQFF